The next 29 T cell receptor beta chains were all read from a single sample in a study of T cell responses to AZD1222 COVID-19 vaccine. Generated by immunoSEQ multiplex PCR, the TCRdb table keeps only in-frame clones and is missing some. The data contain approximately 120,000 clones, about 85% of them seen just once; the ten biggest clones take up almost 4.5%. This sample comprised peripheral blood, obtained 28 days after the second AZD1222 dose. The receptors were gathered from an adult who received the AZD1222 COVID-19 vaccine.

This clone was seen a few times. The genes are TRBV29-1 and TRBJ2-5; D unresolved. Between the trimmed V and J ends, which lost 0 bases and 2 bases, there was a span of 10 bases. This CDR3 is built from 14 residues. Germline values: CDR1 SQVTM, CDR2 ANQGSEA. The CDR3 sequence is CSVEDPWLQETQYF. As DNA, the CDR3 is TGCAGCGTTGAAGATCCGTGGTTACAAGAGACCCAGTACTTC.

The chain is built from TRBV28 and TRBJ2-5; D is ambiguous. Germline V gives CDR1 MDHEN, CDR2 SYDVKM. This CDR3 comprises 12 residues. V was trimmed by 10 bases and J by 0 bases, leaving 9 bases between them. This chain's CDR3 is CATSVYQETQYF. For the CDR3, the DNA is TGTGCCACCTCAGTGTACCAAGAGACCCAGTACTTC. Full variable domain (missing parts from reference TRBV28 and TRBJ2-5): DVKVTQSSRYLVKRTGEKVFLECVQDMDHENMFWYRQDPGLGLRLIYFSYDVKMKEKGDIPEGYSVSREKKERFSLILESASTNQTSMYLCATSVYQETQYFGPGTRLLVL.

This clone was seen a handful of times. The chain has TRBV29-1 and TRBJ1-1; no definite D call. Germline values: CDR1 SQVTM, CDR2 ANQGSEA. This CDR3 has 13 residues. V lost 2 bases and J lost 0, with 7 bases in between. Written as DNA, the CDR3 is TGCAGCGTTGAATTCCAGATGAACACTGAAGCTTTCTTT. It codes for CSVEFQMNTEAFF.

This clone has only a few counts. The chain is built from TRBV5-1 and TRBJ1-6; D gene unclear. The V and J ends lost 0 bases and 9 bases respectively, with 13 bases between them. Germline V gene data show CDR1 as SGHRS and CDR2 as YFSETQ. This CDR3 contains 15 residues. CDR3 in amino acids: CASSLEFGKSSPLHF. As DNA, the CDR3 is TGCGCCAGCAGCTTGGAGTTCGGGAAAAGTTCACCCCTCCACTTT.

The DNA for the CDR3 is TGTGCCAGCAGCTTGAGACAGCTCTACGAGCAGTACTTC. It yields the protein CASSLRQLYEQYF. This rearrangement joins TRBV7-2 to TRBJ2-7; tentative D call: TRBD1 (5 bases). There are 13 residues in the CDR3. In germline, CDR1 is SGHTA, CDR2 FQGNSA. V shed 3 bases and J shed 3 bases, with 9 bases lying between them.

V and J are TRBV19 and TRBJ1-6; D is ambiguous. CDR3 size: 15 residues. With 3 bases removed from V and 1 base from J, the gap between germline ends came to 7 bases. Germline-derived CDR1 and CDR2 are LNHDA and SQIVND (reference sequence). The CDR3 DNA reads TGTGCCAGTAGTATCGGGGAATCCTATAATTCACCCCTCCACTTT. As protein: CASSIGESYNSPLHF.

The CDR3 DNA sequence: TGCAGCGTTGGGACAGGGTATCAGCCCCAGCATTTT. Its translation is CSVGTGYQPQHF. V is TRBV29-1 and J is TRBJ1-5, with 8 bases aligning to TRBD1. The CDR3 has 12 amino acids. The germline V gene encodes CDR1 SQVTM and CDR2 ANQGSEA. J gave up 5 bases and V 4 bases, and 1 base lay outside the gene matches.

The V and J genes are TRBV27 and TRBJ1-2; 8 bases are shared with TRBD1. The CDR3 consists of 14 residues. Germline V lookup: CDR1 MNHEY, CDR2 SMNVEV (reference sequence). With V trimmed by 6 bases and J by 3 bases, 6 bases remained unmatched. The DNA of the CDR3 is TGTGCCAGCAGCCTCGGGACAGGTTACTATGGCTACACCTTC. Its protein product is CASSLGTGYYGYTF.

The chain is built from TRBV10-3 and TRBJ2-5; no clear D gene. V lost 3 bases and J 1 base, leaving 9 bases between the germline ends. The germline gives CDR1 ENHRY, CDR2 SYGVKD. The CDR3 has 14 residues. CDR3 nucleotide sequence: TGTGCCATCAGTGATGCCAAGACCCAAGAGACCCAGTACTTC. Translated, it gives CAISDAKTQETQYF.

CDR3 bases: TGTGCCAGTAACTCAGGACAGACCCAAGAGACCCAGTACTTC. As protein: CASNSGQTQETQYF. This chain uses TRBV19 with TRBJ2-5, with D possibly TRBD1 on 6 matching bases. In germline, CDR1 is LNHDA, CDR2 SQIVND (reference sequence). V was pared by 7 bases and J by 1 base, with 13 bases between. The CDR3 has 14 amino acids. Full variable domain (rest looked up from reference TRBV19 and TRBJ2-5): DGGITQSPKYLFRKEGQNVTLSCEQNLNHDAMYWYRQDPGQGLRLIYYSQIVNDFQKGDIAEGYSVSREKKESFPLTVTSAQKNPTAFYLCASNSGQTQETQYFGPGTRLLVL.

This chain joins TRBV19 and TRBJ2-5; 7 nucleotides match TRBD2. V dropped 7 bases and J dropped 2; count of bases not matched to a gene: 7. Germline V gene lookup returns CDR1 LNHDA and CDR2 SQIVND (reference sequence). The CDR3 has 14 amino acids. The CDR3 sequence: CASNTGLRQETQYF. The CDR3 coding sequence is TGTGCCAGTAATACGGGACTACGACAAGAGACCCAGTACTTC.

The rearrangement joins TRBV2 to TRBJ2-3; 13 nucleotides line up with TRBD2. After removal of 5 bases from V and 0 bases from J, the junction contained 2 bases not matched to a gene. Germline CDR1 is SNHLY and CDR2 is FYNNEI. CDR3 length equals 16 residues. The CDR3 loop is CASSRTSGRSTDTQYF. CDR3 DNA: TGTGCCAGCAGTAGGACTAGCGGGAGAAGCACAGATACGCAGTATTTT.

The genes are TRBV7-8 and TRBJ2-2; a weak D match, TRBD1 (7 bases). Germline CDR1 is SGHVS and CDR2 is FQNEAQ. The CDR3 is 14 amino acids. Trimming removed 0 bases from V and 7 bases from J, with 9 bases in between. CDR3 sequence (DNA): TGTGCCAGCAGCTTAGCCAGGGGGGACGGGGAGCTGTTTTTT. It encodes CASSLARGDGELFF.

This rearrangement joins TRBV27 to TRBJ1-2, with D possibly TRBD1 on 6 matching bases. Germline lookup yields CDR1 MNHEY and CDR2 SMNVEV (reference sequence). This CDR3 spans 13 amino acids. V lost 5 bases and J 7 bases, leaving 14 bases between the germline ends. The CDR3 coding sequence is TGTGCCAGCAGTGGGGGCCCCCGGGGTGGCTACACCTTC. Encoded protein: CASSGGPRGGYTF.

This chain joins TRBV19 and TRBJ1-6; TRBD1 agrees at 7 bases. V lost 11 bases to trimming and J lost 8 bases; unmatched junction nucleotides: 15. The germline gives CDR1 LNHDA, CDR2 SQIVND (reference sequence). The CDR3 is 15 amino acids. CDR3 sequence: CAGRDSQKRDSPLHF. The CDR3 DNA is TGTGCCGGGAGGGACAGTCAAAAAAGGGATTCACCCCTCCACTTT.

V gene TRBV5-1 combines with J gene TRBJ1-1, with D possibly TRBD1 on 5 matching bases. This CDR3 has 14 amino acids. The germline V gene has CDR1 SGHRS and CDR2 YFSETQ. The V gene lost 0 bases and the J gene lost 5 bases, with 11 bases spanning the gap. CDR3 in DNA: TGCGCCAGCAGCTTGGCCCGCAGGGCGACTGAAGCTTTCTTT. Its protein is CASSLARRATEAFF.

The J gene is TRBJ2-5, the V gene TRBV7-9; 10 positions match TRBD2. Per the germline V gene, CDR1 is SEHNR and CDR2 is FQNEAQ (reference sequence). CDR3 length: 14 amino acids. V was clipped by 1 base and J by 6 bases; unmatched bases: 2. In nucleotides, the CDR3 is TGTGCCAGCAGCTTAGAGGGACTAGCGAAGACCCAGTACTTC. It specifies CASSLEGLAKTQYF.

The rearrangement joins TRBV29-1 to TRBJ2-7, with D unresolved. Germline CDR1 reads SQVTM; CDR2 reads ANQGSEA. This CDR3 region has 14 residues. V lost 3 bases and J lost 0, with 12 bases in between. CDR3: CSVDLGASSYEQYF. In DNA, the CDR3 is TGCAGCGTTGACTTAGGCGCCAGCTCCTACGAGCAGTACTTC.

This clone showed up just a few times. This chain uses TRBV11-3 with TRBJ2-1, with 13 positions matching TRBD2. V dropped 1 base and J dropped 5; count of bases not matched to a gene: 2. Germline assignment: CDR1 SGHNT and CDR2 YENEEA. This CDR3 has 16 residues. CDR3 sequence: CASSLGGLAGNNEQFF. DNA for the CDR3: TGTGCCAGCAGCTTAGGGGGACTAGCGGGGAACAATGAGCAGTTCTTC.

This chain connects TRBV2 to TRBJ2-2, with D possibly matching TRBD1 (5 bases). This CDR3 has 14 amino acids. The germline CDR1 and CDR2 sequences are SNHLY and FYNNEI. V was pared by 3 bases and J by 5 bases, with 10 bases between. The CDR3 region has the DNA TGTGCCAGCAGTGACAGGGTATGGACCGGGGAGCTGTTTTTT. This gives the protein CASSDRVWTGELFF.

The chain carries TRBV7-8 and TRBJ2-5; D is possibly TRBD1 (6 bases). This CDR3 is built from 16 residues. Trimming cost V 1 base and J 1 base, with 13 bases left between them. Looked up from germline, CDR1 is SGHVS and CDR2 is FQNEAQ. The CDR3 protein is CASSLGGQSLQETQYF. Here the CDR3 DNA reads TGTGCCAGCAGCTTAGGGGGGCAGAGCCTCCAAGAGACCCAGTACTTC.

The V gene is TRBV5-4, the J gene TRBJ2-1; TRBD1 agrees at 11 bases. The CDR3 covers 15 residues. In germline, CDR1 is SGHNT, CDR2 YYREEE (reference sequence). Germline trimming cut 2 bases from V and 4 bases from J; bases unmatched to any gene: 2. CDR3 sequence reads: CASSLGQGAYNEQFF. In DNA, the CDR3 is TGTGCCAGCAGCTTAGGACAGGGGGCGTACAATGAGCAGTTCTTC.

The chain links TRBV7-9 to TRBJ2-1, with 9 bases matching TRBD2. The V gene's germline CDR1 is SEHNR and CDR2 FQNEAQ (reference sequence). The CDR3 extends over 18 amino acids. Trimming at V came to 4 bases and at J to 0 bases, leaving 10 bases not matched to a gene. CDR3 in DNA: TGTGCCAGCAGCTCCCGGGGCGGGGGGGTCATCTCCTACAATGAGCAGTTCTTC. The encoded protein is CASSSRGGGVISYNEQFF.

The rearrangement uses TRBV25-1 and TRBJ2-7; D gene unclear. Per germline, CDR1 MGHDK and CDR2 SYGVNS. V lost 5 bases and J lost 5, with 7 bases in between. This CDR3 is built from 11 residues. The CDR3 sequence: CASSLSDEQYF. DNA of the CDR3: TGTGCCAGCAGTCTATCAGACGAGCAGTACTTC.

This clone was observed a handful of times. The V and J genes are TRBV11-1 and TRBJ2-2; 8 bases fit TRBD2. The CDR3 extends over 16 amino acids. Germline loops: CDR1 SGHAT, CDR2 FQDESV (reference sequence). The V gene end was trimmed by 1 base and the J gene end by 7 bases; junction bases not matched to a gene: 8. The DNA for the CDR3 is TGTGCCAGCAGCTTAGAAGCGGGGGCGCAGGGCGGGGAGCTGTTTTTT. Its protein is CASSLEAGAQGGELFF.

The V and J genes are TRBV7-3 and TRBJ1-6; 7 positions match TRBD1. The CDR3 is 14 residues long. V lost 4 bases, J lost 10 bases, and 7 bases stayed unmatched. Germline V gene data show CDR1 as SGHTA and CDR2 as FQGTGA. The CDR3 DNA follows: TGTGCCAGCAGCTCACAGGGGACGGACTCACCCCTCCACTTT. It encodes CASSSQGTDSPLHF.

V is TRBV4-1 and J is TRBJ1-2; D remains unclear. Trimming pared 0 bases from V and 2 bases from J, leaving 10 bases between. From germline, CDR1 is MGHRA and CDR2 YSYEKL. The CDR3 sequence is 15 residues long. CDR3 loop: CASSQETWLNYGYTF. The CDR3 DNA follows: TGCGCCAGCAGCCAAGAAACGTGGTTAAACTATGGCTACACCTTC.

The genes are TRBV7-6 and TRBJ1-5; possibly TRBD1 for D (5 bases). In germline, CDR1 is SGHVS, CDR2 FNYEAQ. Trimming left V 5 bases short and J 3 bases short, with 17 bases between. This CDR3 has 16 amino acids. The CDR3 here is CASSQLGRGANQPQHF. Here the CDR3 DNA reads TGTGCCAGCAGCCAATTGGGCCGGGGCGCCAATCAGCCCCAGCATTTT.

This clone has just one count. This chain connects TRBV19 to TRBJ1-5; D uncertain. Deletions cut 9 bases from V and 7 bases from J, with 13 bases between. Germline values: CDR1 LNHDA, CDR2 SQIVND (reference sequence). The CDR3 covers 12 residues. The CDR3 loop reads CASEDLGQPQHF. As DNA, the CDR3 is TGTGCCAGCGAGGACCTTGGACAGCCCCAGCATTTT. The full variable domain, rest sourced from reference TRBV19 and TRBJ1-5, is DGGITQSPKYLFRKEGQNVTLSCEQNLNHDAMYWYRQDPGQGLRLIYYSQIVNDFQKGDIAEGYSVSREKKESFPLTVTSAQKNPTAFYLCASEDLGQPQHFGDGTRLSIL.